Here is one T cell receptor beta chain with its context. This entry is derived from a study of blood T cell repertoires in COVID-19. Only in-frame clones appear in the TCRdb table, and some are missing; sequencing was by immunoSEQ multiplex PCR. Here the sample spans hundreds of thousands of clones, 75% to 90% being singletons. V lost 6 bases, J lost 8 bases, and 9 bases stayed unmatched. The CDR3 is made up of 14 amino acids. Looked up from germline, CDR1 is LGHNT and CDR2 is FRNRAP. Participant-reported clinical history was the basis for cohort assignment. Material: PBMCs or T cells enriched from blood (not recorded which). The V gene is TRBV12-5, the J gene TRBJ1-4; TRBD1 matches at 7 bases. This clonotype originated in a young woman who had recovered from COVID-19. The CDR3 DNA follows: TGTGCTAGTGGACCAGGGACAGTTTTGGAAAAACTGTTTTTT. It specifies CASGPGTVLEKLFF.